These 28 T cell receptor beta chains came from one sample sequenced in a study of shared clonotypes between healthy human individuals. This table comes from immunoSEQ multiplex PCR, and its TCRdb copy is limited to in-frame clones, with some not included. The sample records 2,100,000 or so clones, approximately 94% being singletons. Material for sequencing was naive CD4+ T cells sorted from blood. Subset noted: CD45RA+ positively selected. Every receptor here comes from a man aged 18 to 29 in good health.

This clone was observed once. V and J are TRBV6-5 and TRBJ2-7, with TRBD1 matching 7 bases. With V trimmed by 6 bases and J by 7 bases, 6 bases remained unmatched. The CDR3 extends over 12 amino acids. Germline V gene lookup returns CDR1 MNHEY and CDR2 SVGAGI. Here the CDR3 DNA reads TGTGCCAGCAGAAGGGGGCCTCGAGAGCAGTACTTC. This encodes CASRRGPREQYF.

CDR3 loop: CASSLSGYNEQFF. CDR3 DNA sequence: TGTGCCAGCAGCTTAAGCGGTTACAATGAGCAGTTCTTC. The rearrangement uses TRBV11-2 and TRBJ2-1; D is possibly TRBD2 (5 bases). Trimming shortened V by 2 bases and J by 4 bases, and 6 bases separated the two germline ends. There are 13 residues in the CDR3. CDR1 and CDR2 from the germline V gene are SGHAT and FQNNGV. The whole variable domain, remainder taken from reference TRBV11-2 and TRBJ2-1, is EAGVAQSPRYKIIEKRQSVAFWCNPISGHATLYWYQQILGQGPKLLIQFQNNGVVDDSQLPKDRFSAERLKGVDSTLKIQPAKLEDSAVYLCASSLSGYNEQFFGPGTRLTVL.

In its sample, this clone was seen once. This chain links TRBV11-3 with TRBJ2-7, with D tentatively TRBD1 or TRBD2 (6 bases each). Germline V CDR1 and CDR2: SGHNT, YENEEA. The CDR3 has 13 residues. V lost 6 bases and J lost 5, with 14 bases in between. CDR3: CASRERGVHEQYF. The CDR3 nucleotides are TGTGCCAGCAGGGAAAGGGGGGTCCACGAGCAGTACTTC.

The chain couples TRBV19 to TRBJ1-1, with 7 bases matching TRBD1. CDR3 length: 14 residues. J gave up 8 bases and V 4 bases, and 10 bases lay outside the gene matches. Looked up from germline, CDR1 is LNHDA and CDR2 is SQIVND (reference sequence). The CDR3 coding sequence is TGTGCCAGTAGTAAGCAAGGACAGGCGAAAGAAGCTTTCTTT. Its protein product is CASSKQGQAKEAFF.

This rearrangement joins TRBV28 to TRBJ1-2, with 7 bases aligning to TRBD1. Germline assignment: CDR1 MDHEN and CDR2 SYDVKM. Germline trimming cut 10 bases from V and 7 bases from J; bases unmatched to any gene: 9. The CDR3 is 12 residues long. CDR3 sequence (DNA): TGTGCCACCGCAGGGGGATGGAGTGGCTACACCTTC. This gives the protein CATAGGWSGYTF.

The chain combines TRBV28 with TRBJ1-5; the D is unclear. This CDR3 region has 15 residues. The germline gives CDR1 MDHEN, CDR2 SYDVKM. Trimming cost V 3 bases and J 3 bases, with 12 bases left between them. This CDR3 reads CASSFVGGINQPQHF. The CDR3 DNA is TGTGCCAGCAGTTTCGTAGGAGGGATCAATCAGCCCCAGCATTTT.

V and J are TRBV7-9 and TRBJ2-3; no reliable D call. CDR3 length: 19 residues. Germline V lookup: CDR1 SEHNR, CDR2 FQNEAQ (reference sequence). The germline V and J ends were trimmed by 2 bases and 2 bases, with 23 bases remaining between them. As DNA, the CDR3 is TGTGCCAGCAGCTTATTCCCCGCTAAGTCGTCACACAACACAGATACGCAGTATTTT. Its translation: CASSLFPAKSSHNTDTQYF.

J is TRBJ2-7 and V is TRBV7-2; either TRBD1 or TRBD2 may supply D (5 bases each). The CDR3 runs 15 residues. CDR1 and CDR2 (germline): SGHTA, FQGNSA. Trimming removed 5 bases at V and 4 bases at J, with 18 bases between. The CDR3 reads CASSGSGGGAYEQYF. The CDR3 coding sequence is TGTGCCAGCAGCGGAAGTGGGGGTGGGGCGTACGAGCAGTACTTC.

This chain links TRBV6-6 with TRBJ2-3; D is possibly TRBD1 (6 bases). The V and J ends lost 2 bases and 2 bases respectively, with 11 bases between them. There are 15 residues in the CDR3. Germline CDR1 reads MNHNY; CDR2 reads SVGAGI (reference sequence). In nucleotides, the CDR3 is TGTGCCAGCAGTTACGCCGGGACACACACAGATACGCAGTATTTT. Its translation is CASSYAGTHTDTQYF.

This clone was observed a single time. J is TRBJ2-3 and V is TRBV6-4; tentative D call: TRBD2 (5 bases). Trimming shortened V by 5 bases and J by 1 base, and 10 bases separated the two germline ends. This CDR3 has 14 residues. Germline CDR1 MRHNA, CDR2 SNTAGT. CDR3 residues: CASSPTGGTDTQYF. The DNA for the CDR3 is TGTGCCAGCAGTCCTACCGGGGGCACAGATACGCAGTATTTT.

The V gene is TRBV15, the J gene TRBJ1-6; D gene unclear. The CDR3 is made up of 12 amino acids. The V gene's germline CDR1 is LNHNV and CDR2 YYDKDF (reference sequence). Trimming removed 1 base from V and 12 bases from J, with 7 bases in between. DNA of the CDR3: TGTGCCACCAGCAGAGTCGGAGGACCCCTCCACTTT. Encoded protein: CATSRVGGPLHF.

The chain is built from TRBV5-6 and TRBJ2-3, with 11 bases lining up with TRBD2. Germline CDR1 reads SGHDT; CDR2 reads YYEEEE. J was trimmed by 5 bases and V by 4 bases; bases with no gene match: 9. This CDR3 region has 16 residues. The DNA of the CDR3 is TGTGCCAGCAGCCAGATAGCGGGGGGGCCTGGAGATACGCAGTATTTT. Amino acid sequence: CASSQIAGGPGDTQYF.

V is TRBV7-9 and J is TRBJ2-3, with D possibly matching TRBD1 (6 bases). V was trimmed by 4 bases and J by 2 bases, leaving 10 bases between them. Germline V gene sequence: CDR1 SEHNR, CDR2 FQNEAQ (reference sequence). The CDR3 has 14 residues. CDR3: CASSWTDYTDTQYF. DNA of the CDR3: TGTGCCAGCAGCTGGACAGACTACACAGATACGCAGTATTTT.

V is TRBV5-1 and J is TRBJ2-7; D gene unclear. Trimming took 3 bases from V and 2 from J, leaving 12 bases between them. There are 14 residues in the CDR3. Germline V gives CDR1 SGHRS, CDR2 YFSETQ. As DNA, the CDR3 is TGCGCCAGCAGCTCCGACGGGCCCCCCTACGAGCAGTACTTC. It encodes CASSSDGPPYEQYF.

Notes on this clone: The germline gene is not matched at one end of the junction; a read error may be the cause. The gene calls are TRBV2 and TRBJ1-1, with 7 nucleotides matching TRBD1. This CDR3 is 12 amino acids long. CDR1 SNHLY and CDR2 FYNNEI come from the germline V gene. The CDR3 DNA sequence: TGTGCCAGCAGCGAAGGGACAGCTGAAGCTTTCTTT. Its protein is CASSEGTAEAFF.

About this clone itself: Different DNA sequences within this sample yield the same CDR3. This chain connects TRBV7-2 to TRBJ2-3; the D gene is possibly TRBD2 (5 bases). The CDR3 has 13 residues. The V end was cut by 3 bases, the J end by 1 base, with 5 bases between. The germline V gene encodes CDR1 SGHTA and CDR2 FQGNSA. CDR3 bases: TGTGCCAGCAGCTTCGGGGGCACAGATACGCAGTATTTT. Residues: CASSFGGTDTQYF.

V and J are TRBV6-4 and TRBJ1-5; tentatively, D is TRBD1 (5 bases). The CDR3 loop spans 15 amino acids. V was trimmed by 6 bases and J by 0 bases, leaving 12 bases between them. Germline assignment: CDR1 MRHNA and CDR2 SNTAGT. The CDR3 region has the DNA TGTGCCAGCAGGAAAGACAGTAATAGCAATCAGCCCCAGCATTTT. Amino acids: CASRKDSNSNQPQHF.

The rearrangement links TRBV11-2 to TRBJ2-7; no reliable D call. V lost 5 bases, J lost 0 bases, and 8 bases lay in between. The germline gives CDR1 SGHAT, CDR2 FQNNGV. This CDR3 spans 13 amino acids. The CDR3 here is CASSKDGSYEQYF. In nucleotides, the CDR3 is TGTGCCAGCAGCAAGGACGGCTCCTACGAGCAGTACTTC.

Turning to this clone: Other nucleotide sequences in the sample specify the same CDR3. The chain has TRBV18 and TRBJ2-2; D not resolved. The CDR3 consists of 14 residues. The germline CDR1 and CDR2 sequences are KGHSH and LQKENI. V was clipped by 2 bases and J by 1 base, with 5 bases between them. As DNA, the CDR3 is TGTGCCAGCTCACCAGGAGTGAACACCGGGGAGCTGTTTTTT. Translating gives CASSPGVNTGELFF.

The rearrangement uses TRBV30 and TRBJ2-3, with D possibly matching TRBD2 (5 bases). This CDR3 spans 15 amino acids. The germline V gene encodes CDR1 GTSNPN and CDR2 SVGIG (reference sequence). V lost 5 bases and J 3 bases, leaving 18 bases between the germline ends. CDR3 DNA sequence: TGTGCCTGGGGGAGAGCTTTCGATACTACAGATACGCAGTATTTT. Amino acids: CAWGRAFDTTDTQYF. Full variable domain (rest looked up from reference TRBV30 and TRBJ2-3): SQTIHQWPATLVQPVGSPLSLECTVEGTSNPNLYWYRQAAGRGLQLLFYSVGIGQISSEVPQNLSASRPQDRQFILSSKKLLLSDSGFYLCAWGRAFDTTDTQYFGPGTRLTVL.

The chain links TRBV7-9 to TRBJ1-2; D is uncertain. V lost 0 bases, J lost 4 bases, and 12 bases lay in between. Germline V gene sequence: CDR1 SEHNR, CDR2 FQNEAQ (reference sequence). The CDR3 covers 15 residues. For the CDR3, the DNA is TGTGCCAGCAGCTTAGCAGGAGGGCCAAGCTATGGCTACACCTTC. Residues: CASSLAGGPSYGYTF. The full variable domain, its missing parts supplied by reference TRBV7-9 and TRBJ1-2, is DTGVSQNPRHKITKRGQNVTFRCDPISEHNRLYWYRQTLGQGPEFLTYFQNEAQLEKSRLLSDRFSAERPKGSFSTLEIQRTEQGDSAMYLCASSLAGGPSYGYTFGSGTRLTVV.

This chain joins TRBV6-6 and TRBJ2-7, with 7 bases aligning to TRBD1. The CDR3 loop spans 15 amino acids. CDR1 MNHNY and CDR2 SVGAGI come from the germline V gene (reference sequence). V shed 6 bases and J 2 bases; nucleotides not matched to a gene: 10. CDR3 protein: CASRVRQGHTYEQYF. CDR3 DNA sequence: TGTGCCAGCAGAGTGAGACAGGGCCACACCTACGAGCAGTACTTC.

This rearrangement joins TRBV7-2 to TRBJ2-3; a weak D match, TRBD2 (6 bases). Germline V gives CDR1 SGHTA, CDR2 FQGNSA. CDR3 length equals 16 residues. V lost 4 bases to trimming and J lost 0 bases, with 14 bases between them. The CDR3 loop reads CASSSRSSGSTDTQYF. Here the CDR3 DNA reads TGTGCCAGCAGCTCCCGTAGTAGCGGAAGCACAGATACGCAGTATTTT.

The J gene is TRBJ2-1, the V gene TRBV4-3; unclear D gene. The CDR3 consists of 16 residues. Trimming took off 0 bases at V and 7 bases at J, with 16 bases between the two ends. Germline V CDR1 and CDR2: LGHNA, YSLEER. CDR3 sequence (DNA): TGCGCCAGCAGCCAAGAAAGGTGGATCGAGGTGAATGAGCAGTTCTTC. The encoded protein is CASSQERWIEVNEQFF.

The rearrangement links TRBV4-3 to TRBJ2-3, with D perhaps given as TRBD1 or TRBD2 (6 bases each). The germline V gene has CDR1 LGHNA and CDR2 YSLEER. Trimming pared 0 bases from V and 2 bases from J, leaving 15 bases between. The CDR3 loop spans 17 amino acids. CDR3 DNA: TGCGCCAGCAGCCAAGATGGAAAGGGGGAGGACACAGATACGCAGTATTTT. Its translation is CASSQDGKGEDTDTQYF.

The V and J genes are TRBV5-1 and TRBJ2-1; weak D call: TRBD1 (7 bases). V gave up 3 bases and J gave up 2 bases, with 12 bases separating them. Per germline, CDR1 SGHRS and CDR2 YFSETQ. This CDR3 has 15 residues. CDR3 sequence: CASSSTGEAYNEQFF. As DNA, the CDR3 is TGCGCCAGCAGCTCCACAGGGGAGGCCTACAATGAGCAGTTCTTC.

The chain recombines TRBV5-1 with TRBJ2-1; maybe TRBD2 (5 bases). CDR3 length: 14 residues. Germline V gives CDR1 SGHRS, CDR2 YFSETQ. V shed 0 bases and J shed 8 bases, with 12 bases lying between them. Written as DNA, the CDR3 is TGCGCCAGCAGCTTGGACCGGGGAAGCGATGAGCAGTTCTTC. This gives the protein CASSLDRGSDEQFF.

This chain connects TRBV19 to TRBJ1-5; maybe TRBD1 (5 bases). Germline V CDR1 and CDR2: LNHDA, SQIVND (reference sequence). Trimming removed 4 bases at V and 1 base at J, with 17 bases between. The CDR3 spans 17 residues. As DNA, the CDR3 is TGTGCCAGTAGTACGATGGGGACCCCTTGGAGCAATCAGCCCCAGCATTTT. Translating gives CASSTMGTPWSNQPQHF.